A selection of T cell receptor beta chains follows, all from one sample in a study of blood T cell repertoires in COVID-19. The protocol was immunoSEQ multiplex PCR, while the TCRdb copy is restricted to in-frame clones and leaves out a portion. The table shows 63,000 or so clones, with about 80% occurring only once. Material for sequencing was peripheral blood. Receptor source: a human donor in a cohort sampled during active COVID-19. Both conserved end residues are part of each CDR3. Each record gives: clone size, J gene, D gene, V gene, CDR3 protein, CDR3 DNA. D genes are given only for firm matches. Expanded clones are given a class, and other clones once, few, many or no size at all.

- | TRBJ2-3 | TRBD2 | TRBV5-1 | CASSFSGGYTDTQYF | TGCGCCAGCAGCTTTAGCGGGGGCTACACAGATACGCAGTATTTT
- | TRBJ1-6 | - | TRBV5-1 | CASSQNLAGANSPLHF | TGCGCCAGCAGCCAGAATCTGGCAGGGGCGAACTCACCCCTCCACTTT
- | TRBJ2-7 | - | TRBV7-9 | CASSHHKRDFRTYEQYF | TGTGCCAGCAGCCATCACAAAAGGGACTTCCGAACCTACGAGCAGTACTTC
- | TRBJ2-5 | TRBD1 | TRBV18 | CASSLGQEETQYF | TGTGCCAGCTCACTCGGACAGGAGGAGACCCAGTACTTC
- | TRBJ2-7 | - | TRBV30 | CAWSAVGEQYF | TGTGCCTGGAGTGCTGTCGGGGAGCAGTACTTC
- | TRBJ1-2 | TRBD1 | TRBV14 | CASSRGTDRNYGYTF | TGTGCCAGCAGCCGGGGGACAGATAGAAACTATGGCTACACCTTC
few | TRBJ1-2 | TRBD1 | TRBV29-1 | CSVEIQGATSNGYTF | TGCAGCGTTGAAATACAGGGGGCAACGAGTAATGGCTACACCTTC
- | TRBJ1-1 | - | TRBV4-3 | CASSQVPEASDAFF | TGCGCCAGCAGCCAAGTACCCGAGGCAAGCGACGCTTTCTTT
- | TRBJ2-7 | TRBD2 | TRBV28 | CASSSLPSGRDEQYF | TGTGCCAGCAGTTCCCTCCCTAGCGGGAGGGACGAGCAGTACTTC
few | TRBJ2-7 | - | TRBV7-9 | CASSFGESYEQYF | TGTGCCAGCAGCTTTGGAGAATCCTACGAGCAGTACTTC
- | TRBJ2-1 | TRBD2 | TRBV25-1 | CASSAAGEVNEQFF | TGTGCCAGCAGTGCAGCGGGAGAAGTAAATGAGCAGTTCTTC
- | TRBJ2-7 | TRBD1 | TRBV7-2 | CASSWGTGPTYEQYF | TGTGCCAGCAGCTGGGGGACAGGGCCCACCTACGAGCAGTACTTC
- | TRBJ1-5 | - | TRBV4-2 | CASSQDSGGRDRPQHF | TGTGCCAGCAGCCAAGACTCGGGGGGGCGGGATCGGCCCCAGCATTTT
once | TRBJ2-7 | TRBD1 | TRBV28 | CASPFGPVQGNLTYEQYF | TGTGCCAGCCCATTCGGCCCTGTACAGGGGAACTTAACCTACGAGCAGTACTTC
- | TRBJ2-3 | TRBD2 | TRBV19 | CATREGNTDTQYF | TGTGCCACCCGGGAGGGAAACACAGATACGCAGTATTTT
- | TRBJ2-1 | - | TRBV24-1 | CATSDSSLDSLAYNEQFF | TGTGCCACCAGTGACTCCAGCCTCGACAGCCTGGCCTACAATGAGCAGTTCTTC
- | TRBJ2-6 | - | TRBV5-1 | CASSLTGTGANVLTF | TGCGCCAGCAGCTTAACAGGGACTGGGGCCAACGTCCTGACTTTC
- | TRBJ1-4 | TRBD1 | TRBV28 | CASSTGQRGKLFF | TGTGCCAGCAGTACGGGACAGCGAGGAAAACTGTTTTTT
- | TRBJ1-5 | TRBD1 | TRBV6-2/TRBV6-3 | CASSYGRTGYGQPQHF | TGTGCCAGCAGTTACGGGAGGACAGGTTATGGTCAGCCCCAGCATTTT
- | TRBJ2-7 | - | TRBV4-2 | CASSHSGTTSISYEQYF | TGTGCCAGCAGCCACTCCGGGACAACTAGTATTTCCTACGAGCAGTACTTC
- | TRBJ2-7 | - | TRBV3-1/TRBV3-2 | CASSQPGGTTYEQYF | TGTGCCAGCAGCCAACCAGGGGGGACAACCTACGAGCAGTACTTC
once | TRBJ1-5 | - | TRBV19 | CASSIGQSNQPQHF | TGTGCCAGTAGTATCGGACAGTCGAATCAGCCCCAGCATTTT
- | TRBJ2-1 | - | TRBV6-6 | CASTSSGWGEQFF | TGTGCCAGCACTTCCAGCGGTTGGGGTGAGCAGTTCTTC
- | TRBJ2-7 | TRBD2 | TRBV6-2/TRBV6-3 | CASSSPPGLAGIPSYEQYF | TGTGCCAGCAGTTCTCCCCCGGGACTAGCGGGGATACCCTCCTACGAGCAGTACTTC
- | TRBJ2-5 | - | TRBV5-6 | CASKSLGETQYF | TGTGCCAGCAAATCCCTAGGCGAGACCCAGTACTTC
- | TRBJ1-1 | TRBD1 | TRBV29-1 | CSVASRVAGQGRYTEAFF | TGCAGCGTTGCCTCAAGGGTAGCGGGACAGGGTCGATACACTGAAGCTTTCTTT
- | TRBJ1-4 | - | TRBV7-2 | CASSLVRNSPNEKLFF | TGTGCCAGCAGCTTAGTCCGTAACAGCCCTAATGAAAAACTGTTTTTT
- | TRBJ2-3 | - | TRBV6-5 | CASSYLSSMNTQYF | TGTGCCAGCAGTTACCTTTCCTCTATGAATACGCAGTATTTT
- | TRBJ2-7 | TRBD1 | TRBV7-9 | CASSSRQGGSYEQYF | TGTGCCAGCAGCTCCCGACAGGGCGGCTCCTACGAGCAGTACTTC
- | TRBJ2-7 | - | TRBV4-3 | CASSQGKGLGEQYF | TGCGCCAGCAGCCAAGGGAAGGGGCTCGGGGAGCAGTACTTC
- | TRBJ2-1 | TRBD2 | TRBV7-8 | CASSLVGGRVLREQFF | TGTGCCAGCAGCTTAGTCGGCGGGAGGGTTTTAAGAGAGCAGTTCTTC
- | TRBJ2-3 | TRBD2 | TRBV5-6 | CASSLDGGDRTDTQYF | TGTGCCAGCAGCTTGGACGGGGGGGACCGCACAGATACGCAGTATTTT
- | TRBJ2-7 | TRBD2 | TRBV12-3/TRBV12-4 | CASSPGGPEQYF | TGTGCCAGCAGTCCGGGGGGGCCCGAGCAGTACTTC
- | TRBJ2-7 | - | TRBV6-2/TRBV6-3 | CASSYSRGLYEQYF | TGTGCCAGCAGTTACTCAAGGGGACTCTACGAGCAGTACTTC
few | TRBJ1-6 | - | TRBV23-1 | CASSRGHLPLHF | TGCGCCAGCAGTCGCGGACATTTACCCCTCCACTTT
- | TRBJ2-7 | TRBD2 | TRBV3-1/TRBV3-2 | CASSQPTSGRQYEQYF | TGTGCCAGCAGCCAACCGACTAGCGGGAGGCAGTACGAGCAGTACTTC
- | TRBJ2-7 | TRBD2 | TRBV6-6 | CASSYSDSGRFYEQYF | TGTGCCAGCAGTTACTCTGACAGCGGGAGATTCTACGAGCAGTACTTC
few | TRBJ2-2 | - | TRBV30 | CAWRGGAGELFF | TGTGCCTGGAGAGGCGGGGCTGGGGAGCTGTTTTTT
- | TRBJ2-7 | TRBD1 | TRBV9 | CASSVPGQGNEQYF | TGTGCCAGCAGCGTCCCGGGACAGGGGAACGAGCAGTACTTC
- | TRBJ1-1 | - | TRBV7-2 | CASSSTGNEAFF | TGTGCCAGCAGCTCGACAGGCAATGAAGCTTTCTTT
- | TRBJ1-1 | - | TRBV19 | CASSTGPGEAFF | TGTGCCAGTAGTACGGGTCCTGGTGAAGCTTTCTTT
- | TRBJ2-7 | - | TRBV27 | CASRYAASYEQYF | TGTGCCAGCAGGTACGCCGCGTCCTACGAGCAGTACTTC
- | TRBJ1-5 | - | TRBV27 | CASSPSGNLNQPQHF | TGTGCCAGCAGTCCATCCGGGAACTTAAATCAGCCCCAGCATTTT
- | TRBJ2-7 | - | TRBV6-5 | CASSYSRATTYEQYF | TGTGCCAGCAGTTACTCCCGAGCAACCACCTACGAGCAGTACTTC
- | TRBJ2-7 | - | TRBV29-1 | CSVEGRQGTSYEQYF | TGCAGCGTTGAAGGAAGGCAGGGTACGTCCTACGAGCAGTACTTC
- | TRBJ2-7 | - | TRBV28 | CASSFISQGYEQYF | TGTGCCAGCAGTTTTATCTCACAGGGCTACGAGCAGTACTTC
- | TRBJ2-7 | - | TRBV7-9 | CASSLGGGYEQYF | TGTGCCAGCAGCTTAGGCGGAGGGTACGAGCAGTACTTC
- | TRBJ1-4 | - | TRBV28 | CASSLRRGNANEKLFF | TGTGCCAGCAGTTTGAGGCGGGGCAATGCTAATGAAAAACTGTTTTTT
- | TRBJ2-7 | - | TRBV30 | CAWSYGTGLYEQYF | TGTGCCTGGAGTTACGGAACAGGGTTGTACGAGCAGTACTTC
- | TRBJ2-7 | TRBD2 | TRBV28 | CASSPGSSGSYEQYF | TGTGCCAGCAGTCCAGGCAGTAGCGGGAGCTACGAGCAGTACTTC
- | TRBJ2-7 | TRBD2 | TRBV28 | CASSLTGTSGRVEQYF | TGTGCCAGCAGTTTAACGGGGACTAGCGGGAGGGTCGAGCAGTACTTC
- | TRBJ1-2 | TRBD1 | TRBV4-2 | CASSHGTGEAYGYTF | TGTGCCAGCAGCCACGGGACAGGGGAGGCCTATGGCTACACCTTC
- | TRBJ1-1 | - | TRBV6-2/TRBV6-3 | CASSYQGNTEAFF | TGTGCCAGCAGTTACCAGGGAAACACTGAAGCTTTCTTT